This paragraph reports one T cell receptor beta chain. This entry comes from a study of blood T cell repertoires in COVID-19. Some clones are missing from TCRdb's copy, which holds only in-frame ones; the method was immunoSEQ multiplex PCR. The table includes some 31,000 clones, 65% to 90% detected once. CDR1 and CDR2 from the germline V gene are LGHDT and YNNKEL (reference sequence). V was trimmed by 0 bases and J by 2 bases, leaving 13 bases between them. The CDR3 runs to 16 residues. This chain connects TRBV3-1 (or the pseudogene TRBV3-2) to TRBJ2-5, with a weak D call TRBD2 (6 bases). Material for sequencing was peripheral blood. The source of this sequence is a woman in her sixties or seventies with active COVID-19. The CDR3 bases are TGTGCCAGCAGCCAAGACCGACTCGGAGGGCAAGAGACCCAGTACTTC. Protein product: CASSQDRLGGQETQYF.